Listed below are T cell receptor beta chains from one sample, sequenced in a study of OX40 agonist ivuxolimab in advanced cancers. Using immunoSEQ multiplex PCR, the repertoire was profiled, and TCRdb retains in-frame clones only, with some absent. This sample carries about 46,000 clones, 88% of them seen once, and the ten largest clones take roughly 54%. This material consisted of CD4+ or CD8+ T cells sorted from blood, taken in a trial of the OX40 agonist ivuxolimab. These receptors were taken from an adult with an advanced solid tumor such as melanoma, head and neck, liver or kidney cancer. Both conserved end residues are part of each CDR3. The order of the fields is D gene, J gene, V gene, CDR3 protein, CDR3 DNA. A D gene is named only where the DNA matches it firmly.

TRBD1,TRBJ1-6,TRBV28,CASQNPSTGWTSPLHF,TGTGCCAGCCAAAACCCTTCGACAGGGTGGACTTCACCCCTCCACTTT
-,TRBJ1-1,TRBV5-4,CASSTGTPNTEAFF,TGTGCCAGCAGCACGGGGACACCTAACACTGAAGCTTTCTTT
-,TRBJ2-5,TRBV5-1,CASSLGSTQQETQYF,TGCGCCAGCAGCTTGGGTTCAACCCAACAAGAGACCCAGTACTTC
TRBD2,TRBJ2-3,TRBV7-2,CASRPWGLAGPSSTDTQYF,TGTGCCAGCAGGCCGTGGGGACTAGCGGGACCGTCCAGCACAGATACGCAGTATTTT
TRBD2,TRBJ2-5,TRBV7-9,CASSPRTSGRQETQYF,TGTGCCAGCAGCCCAAGGACTAGCGGGCGGCAAGAGACCCAGTACTTC
-,TRBJ2-5,TRBV5-5,CASSSVVETQYF,TGTGCCAGCAGCTCCGTTGTGGAGACCCAGTACTTC
-,TRBJ1-3,TRBV30,CAWSGEVTDSSGNTIYF,TGTGCCTGGAGTGGAGAGGTGACTGACTCCTCTGGAAACACCATATATTTT
-,TRBJ2-7,TRBV28,CASSFPPADEQYF,TGTGCCAGCAGTTTCCCCCCAGCCGACGAGCAGTACTTC
-,TRBJ1-1,TRBV5-1,CASSLGSSLDFTEAFF,TGCGCCAGCAGCTTGGGAAGCAGCCTTGATTTCACTGAAGCTTTCTTT
TRBD1,TRBJ2-1,TRBV5-6,CASSPLPGTGDYYNEQFF,TGTGCCAGCAGCCCCCTCCCGGGGACAGGGGACTACTACAATGAGCAGTTCTTC
TRBD2,TRBJ2-2,TRBV30,CAWGPLAGVGELFF,TGTGCCTGGGGTCCACTAGCGGGAGTAGGGGAGCTGTTTTTT
-,TRBJ1-3,TRBV5-4,CASSLADSGNTIYF,TGTGCCAGCAGCTTGGCCGACTCTGGAAACACCATATATTTT
-,TRBJ1-5,TRBV9,CASSVGSGDQPQHF,TGTGCCAGCAGCGTAGGATCGGGGGATCAGCCCCAGCATTTT